This TCR beta chain was retrieved from a study of shared clonotypes between healthy human individuals. Findings and limits, study-wide: The authors sampled blood alone, and tissue repertoires likely differ.

V was cut by 2 bases and J by 5 bases, with 9 bases left in between. In germline, CDR1 is LNHDA, CDR2 SQIVND (reference sequence). The CDR3 is 13 amino acids. All of the donors resided in Nashville, Tennessee, and each was a Caucasian adult. This clone was detected only a few times. Antigen: not known. The authors split each subset's genomic DNA evenly across several immunoSEQ plates. Repertoires were generated with immunoSEQ multiplex PCR, while TCRdb's copy carries only in-frame clones and drops some. The sample yields some 490,000 clones, roughly 80% seen once. The chain uses TRBV19 and TRBJ1-2; no reliable D call. The source is a woman in her thirties or forties in good health. Some clones in this sample may be carry-over from other donors' samples. Sequencing was done on a sample of PBMCs. This CDR3 is CASSIRTEYGYTF. In DNA, the CDR3 is TGTGCCAGTAGTATAAGGACGGAGTATGGCTACACCTTC.